The clone carrying this TCR beta chain was seen just once. Per the authors' pipeline: Quantification of nucleated cells was approximated via reference gene primer amplification. Clones were read by immunoSEQ multiplex PCR, and TCRdb kept only the in-frame ones, dropping some. That table supplies the V and J calls and clone size; D and trimming were determined from the DNA. The data contain about 390,000 clones, around nine tenths of them singletons. These data originate in a study of blood T cell repertoires in COVID-19. Across the whole study: The United States, Italy and Spain were the sources of the acute and convalescent COVID-19 samples.

Germline CDR1 reads SGHAT; CDR2 reads FQNNGV. The CDR3 consists of 15 residues. Trimming took 6 bases from V and 2 from J, leaving 16 bases between them. Participants were aged 18 to 89 years, lived in under 25 US areas, and enrolled virtually. Donors were grouped by their self-reported clinical history. This clonotype was sampled from a woman between 50 and 59 years old who had recovered from COVID-19. The V gene is TRBV11-2, the J gene TRBJ1-1; TRBD1 might be the D (5 bases). The sequenced material came from PBMCs or T cells enriched from blood (not recorded which). CDR3 nucleotides: TGTGCCAGCAGTGGGGCAGGGCTTGGAAACACTGAAGCTTTCTTT. Amino acid sequence: CASSGAGLGNTEAFF.